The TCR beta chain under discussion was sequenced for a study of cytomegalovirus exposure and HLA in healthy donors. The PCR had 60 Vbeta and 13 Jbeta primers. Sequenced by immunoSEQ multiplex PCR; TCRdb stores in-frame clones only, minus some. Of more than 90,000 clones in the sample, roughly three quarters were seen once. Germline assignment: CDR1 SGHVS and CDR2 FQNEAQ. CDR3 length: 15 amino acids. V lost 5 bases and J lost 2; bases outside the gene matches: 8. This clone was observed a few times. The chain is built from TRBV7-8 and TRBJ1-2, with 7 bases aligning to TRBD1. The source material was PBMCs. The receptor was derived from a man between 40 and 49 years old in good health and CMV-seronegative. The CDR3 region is CASSQTGWENYGYTF. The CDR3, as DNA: TGTGCCAGCAGCCAGACAGGGTGGGAAAACTATGGCTACACCTTC.